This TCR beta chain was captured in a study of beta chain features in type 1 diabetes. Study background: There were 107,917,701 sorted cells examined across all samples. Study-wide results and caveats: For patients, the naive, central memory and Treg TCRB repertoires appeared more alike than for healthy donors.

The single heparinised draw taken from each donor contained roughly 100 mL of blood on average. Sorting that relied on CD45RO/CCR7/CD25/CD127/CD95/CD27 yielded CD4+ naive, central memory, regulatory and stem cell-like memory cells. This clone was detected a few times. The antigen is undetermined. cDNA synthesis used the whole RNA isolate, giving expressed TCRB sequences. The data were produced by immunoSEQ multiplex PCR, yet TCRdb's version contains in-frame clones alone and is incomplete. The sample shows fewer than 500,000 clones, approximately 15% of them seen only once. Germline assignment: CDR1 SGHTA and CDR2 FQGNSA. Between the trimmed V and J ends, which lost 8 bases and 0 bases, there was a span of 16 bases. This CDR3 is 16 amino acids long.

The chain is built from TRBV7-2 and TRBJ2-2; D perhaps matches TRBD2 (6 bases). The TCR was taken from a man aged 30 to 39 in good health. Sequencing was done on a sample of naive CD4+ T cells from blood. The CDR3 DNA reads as TGTGCCAGCGGTAGCGGACTAAACGCGAACACCGGGGAGCTGTTTTTT. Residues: CASGSGLNANTGELFF.